The sequence of this T cell receptor beta chain was determined in a study of blood T cell repertoires in COVID-19. The overall study: Sites across the United States, Italy and Spain contributed samples from acute and convalescent COVID-19. T cells, B-cell-depleted T cells, or PBMCs supplied cDNA or gDNA.

Original processing notes: Researchers report that nucleated cell counts were estimated from reference gene primer amplification. The table came from immunoSEQ multiplex PCR; TCRdb's copy has only in-frame clones and leaves some out. V and J calls and clone size follow that table, whereas D and trimming were derived from the DNA. Of roughly 670,000 clones detected, over 80% appear once; the ten largest clones hold around 0.3%. CDR3 size: 13 residues. From germline, CDR1 is SQVTM and CDR2 ANQGSEA. V shed 7 bases and J shed 6 bases, with 16 bases lying between them. The chain carries TRBV29-1 and TRBJ1-5, with D tentatively TRBD1 (5 bases). Input material: peripheral blood. The receptor's source is a woman aged 18-29 years with acute or convalescent COVID-19. CDR3 loop: CSGIGVGSQPQHF. The CDR3, as DNA: TGCAGCGGGATAGGGGTAGGTAGTCAGCCCCAGCATTTT. The entire variable domain, with the rest obtained from reference TRBV29-1 and TRBJ1-5, is as follows: SAVISQKPSRDICQRGTSLTIQCQVDSQVTMMFWYRQQPGQSLTLIATANQGSEATYESGFVIDKFPISRPNLTFSTLTVSNMSPEDSSIYLCSGIGVGSQPQHFGDGTRLSIL.